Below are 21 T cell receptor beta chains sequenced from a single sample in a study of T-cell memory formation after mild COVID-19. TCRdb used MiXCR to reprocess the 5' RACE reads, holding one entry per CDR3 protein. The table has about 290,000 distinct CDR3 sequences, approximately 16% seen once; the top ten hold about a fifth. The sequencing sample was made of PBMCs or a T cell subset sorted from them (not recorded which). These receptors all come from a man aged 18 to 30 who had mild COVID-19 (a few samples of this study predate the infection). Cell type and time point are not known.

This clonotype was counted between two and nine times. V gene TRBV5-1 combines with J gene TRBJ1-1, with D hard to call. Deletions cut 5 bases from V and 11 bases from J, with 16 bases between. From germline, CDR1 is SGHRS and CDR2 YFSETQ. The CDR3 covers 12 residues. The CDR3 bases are TGCGCCAGCAGGATGGGGAATTTCGAGGCTTTCTTT. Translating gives CASRMGNFEAFF. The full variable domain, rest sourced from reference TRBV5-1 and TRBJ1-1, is KAGVTQTPRYLIKTRGQQVTLSCSPISGHRSVSWYQQTPGQGLQFLFEYFSETQRNKGNFPGRFSGRQFSNSRSEMNVSTLELGDSALYLCASRMGNFEAFFGQGTRLTVV.

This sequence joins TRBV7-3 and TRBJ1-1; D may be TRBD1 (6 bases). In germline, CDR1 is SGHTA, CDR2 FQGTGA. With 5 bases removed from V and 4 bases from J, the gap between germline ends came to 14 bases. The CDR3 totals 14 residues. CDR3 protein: CASSVAGVGTEAFF. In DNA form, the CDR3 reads TGTGCCAGCAGCGTCGCAGGGGTTGGCACTGAAGCTTTCTTT.

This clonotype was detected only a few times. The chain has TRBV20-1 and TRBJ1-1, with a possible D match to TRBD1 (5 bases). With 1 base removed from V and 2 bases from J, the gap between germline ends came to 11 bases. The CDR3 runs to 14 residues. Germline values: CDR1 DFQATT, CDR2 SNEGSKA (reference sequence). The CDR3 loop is CSARALDRNTEAFF. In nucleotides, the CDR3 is TGCAGTGCTAGAGCCCTTGACAGAAACACTGAAGCTTTCTTT.

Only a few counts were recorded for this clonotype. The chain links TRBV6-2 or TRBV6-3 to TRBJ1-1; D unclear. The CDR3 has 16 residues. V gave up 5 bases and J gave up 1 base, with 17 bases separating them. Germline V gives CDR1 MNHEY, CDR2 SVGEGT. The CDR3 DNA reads TGTGCCAGCAGTGATGCCCCAAAAAGAGGGAACACTGAAGCTTTCTTT. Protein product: CASSDAPKRGNTEAFF.

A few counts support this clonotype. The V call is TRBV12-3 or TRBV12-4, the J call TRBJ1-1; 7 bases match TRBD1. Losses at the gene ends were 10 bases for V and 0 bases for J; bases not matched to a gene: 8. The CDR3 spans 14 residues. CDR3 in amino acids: CANSGGGLNTEAFF. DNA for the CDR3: TGTGCCAATTCGGGAGGGGGCCTGAACACTGAAGCTTTCTTT.

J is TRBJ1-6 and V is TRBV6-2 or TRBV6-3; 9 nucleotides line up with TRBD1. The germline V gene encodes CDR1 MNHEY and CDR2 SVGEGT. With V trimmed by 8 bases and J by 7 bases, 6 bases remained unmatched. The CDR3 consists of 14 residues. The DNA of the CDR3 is TGTGCCAGCCTGTCGGGACAGGGCAATTCACCCCTCCACTTT. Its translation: CASLSGQGNSPLHF.

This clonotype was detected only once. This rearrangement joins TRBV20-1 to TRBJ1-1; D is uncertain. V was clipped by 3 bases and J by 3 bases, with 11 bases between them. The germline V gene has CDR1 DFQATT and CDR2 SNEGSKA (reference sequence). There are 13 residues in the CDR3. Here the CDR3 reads CSARNTADTEAFF. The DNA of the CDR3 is TGCAGTGCTAGGAACACCGCCGACACTGAAGCTTTCTTT.

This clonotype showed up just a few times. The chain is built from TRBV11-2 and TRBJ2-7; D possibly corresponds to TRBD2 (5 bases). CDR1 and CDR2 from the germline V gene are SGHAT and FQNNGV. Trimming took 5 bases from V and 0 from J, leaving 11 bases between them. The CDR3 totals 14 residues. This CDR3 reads CASSQQTSSYEQYF. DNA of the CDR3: TGTGCCAGCAGCCAACAAACTAGCTCCTACGAGCAGTACTTC.

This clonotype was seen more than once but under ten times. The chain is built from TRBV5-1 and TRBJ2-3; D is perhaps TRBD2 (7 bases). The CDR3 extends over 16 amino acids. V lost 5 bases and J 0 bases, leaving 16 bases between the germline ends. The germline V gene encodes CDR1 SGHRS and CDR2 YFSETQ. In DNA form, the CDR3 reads TGCGCCAGCAGACCTCGGGGGGCACGGAGCACAGATACGCAGTATTTT. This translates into CASRPRGARSTDTQYF.

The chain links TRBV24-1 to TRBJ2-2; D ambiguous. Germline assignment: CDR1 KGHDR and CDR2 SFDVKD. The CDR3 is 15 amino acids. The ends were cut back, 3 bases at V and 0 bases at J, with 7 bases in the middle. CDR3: CATSDPTTNTGELFF. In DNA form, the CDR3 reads TGTGCCACCAGTGATCCCACAACGAACACCGGGGAGCTGTTTTTT.

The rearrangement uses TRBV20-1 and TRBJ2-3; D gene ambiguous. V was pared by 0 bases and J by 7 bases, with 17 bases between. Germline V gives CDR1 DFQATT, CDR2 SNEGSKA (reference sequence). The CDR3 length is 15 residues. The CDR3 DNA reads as TGCAGTGCTAGAGATTCGGATCCCATAGAGAATACGCAGTATTTT. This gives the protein CSARDSDPIENTQYF.

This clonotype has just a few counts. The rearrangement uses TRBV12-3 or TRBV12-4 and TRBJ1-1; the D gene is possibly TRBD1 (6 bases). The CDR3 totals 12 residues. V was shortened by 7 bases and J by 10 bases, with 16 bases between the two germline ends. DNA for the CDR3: TGTGCCAGCATCCCTATCAGGGGAGGAGCTTTCTTT. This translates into CASIPIRGGAFF.

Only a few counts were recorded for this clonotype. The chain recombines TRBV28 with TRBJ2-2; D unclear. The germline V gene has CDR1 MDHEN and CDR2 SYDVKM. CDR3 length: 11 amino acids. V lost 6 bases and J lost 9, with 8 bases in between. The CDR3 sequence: CASSFSRELFF. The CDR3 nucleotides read TGTGCCAGCAGCTTTTCCCGGGAGCTGTTTTTT.

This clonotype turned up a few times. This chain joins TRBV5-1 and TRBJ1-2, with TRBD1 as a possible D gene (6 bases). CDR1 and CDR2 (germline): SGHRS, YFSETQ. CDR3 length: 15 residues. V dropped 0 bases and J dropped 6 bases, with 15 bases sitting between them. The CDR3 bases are TGCGCCAGCAGCTTGGTCAGCAGGGGCGGTAATGGCTACACCTTC. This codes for CASSLVSRGGNGYTF.

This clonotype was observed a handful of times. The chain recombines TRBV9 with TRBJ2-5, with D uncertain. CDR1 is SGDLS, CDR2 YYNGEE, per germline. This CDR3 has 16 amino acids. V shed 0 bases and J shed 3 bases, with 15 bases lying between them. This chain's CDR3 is CASSVAVTAAKETQYF. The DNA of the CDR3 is TGTGCCAGCAGCGTAGCAGTTACGGCCGCCAAAGAGACCCAGTACTTC.

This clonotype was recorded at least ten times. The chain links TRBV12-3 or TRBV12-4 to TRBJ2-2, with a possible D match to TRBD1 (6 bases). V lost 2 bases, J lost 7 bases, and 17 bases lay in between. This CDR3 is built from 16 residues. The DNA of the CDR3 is TGTGCCAGCAGTTTAATTGGGGGCGGAATCGGCGGGGAGCTGTTTTTT. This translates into CASSLIGGGIGGELFF.

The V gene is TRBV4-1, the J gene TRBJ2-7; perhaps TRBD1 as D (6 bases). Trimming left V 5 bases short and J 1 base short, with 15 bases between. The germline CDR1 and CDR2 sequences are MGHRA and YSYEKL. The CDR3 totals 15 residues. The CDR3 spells CASSTFRGQSYEQYF. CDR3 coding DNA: TGCGCCAGCAGCACTTTCAGGGGACAATCCTACGAGCAGTACTTC.

DNA for the CDR3: TGTGCCAGCAGTGATCGCAGCGAATGGACTGAAGCTTTCTTT. Its translation: CASSDRSEWTEAFF. This chain uses TRBV25-1 with TRBJ1-1; D is unresolved. Germline lookup yields CDR1 MGHDK and CDR2 SYGVNS. V dropped 3 bases and J dropped 5 bases, with 13 bases sitting between them. The CDR3 covers 14 residues.

For the CDR3, the DNA is TGTGCCAGCTCGACAGGGGAGAACACTGAAGCTTTCTTT. It encodes CASSTGENTEAFF. The rearrangement joins TRBV18 to TRBJ1-1; 8 bases match TRBD1. The CDR3 spans 13 residues. V lost 6 bases and J lost 1; bases outside the gene matches: 1. Germline assignment: CDR1 KGHSH and CDR2 LQKENI.

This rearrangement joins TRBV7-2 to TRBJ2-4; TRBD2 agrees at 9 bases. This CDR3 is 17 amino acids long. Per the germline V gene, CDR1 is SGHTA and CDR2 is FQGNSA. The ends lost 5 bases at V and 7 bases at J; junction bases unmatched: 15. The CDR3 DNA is TGTGCCAGCAGCCCCGCGGGGGGGTTTCAGGGTGGGAACATTCAGTACTTC. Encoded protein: CASSPAGGFQGGNIQYF.

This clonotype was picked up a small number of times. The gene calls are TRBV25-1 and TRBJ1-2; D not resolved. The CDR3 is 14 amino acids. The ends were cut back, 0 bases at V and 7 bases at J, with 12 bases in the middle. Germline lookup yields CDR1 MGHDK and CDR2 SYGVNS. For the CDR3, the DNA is TGTGCCAGCAGTGAATATTACAGTCTCGGTGGCTACACCTTC. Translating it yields CASSEYYSLGGYTF.